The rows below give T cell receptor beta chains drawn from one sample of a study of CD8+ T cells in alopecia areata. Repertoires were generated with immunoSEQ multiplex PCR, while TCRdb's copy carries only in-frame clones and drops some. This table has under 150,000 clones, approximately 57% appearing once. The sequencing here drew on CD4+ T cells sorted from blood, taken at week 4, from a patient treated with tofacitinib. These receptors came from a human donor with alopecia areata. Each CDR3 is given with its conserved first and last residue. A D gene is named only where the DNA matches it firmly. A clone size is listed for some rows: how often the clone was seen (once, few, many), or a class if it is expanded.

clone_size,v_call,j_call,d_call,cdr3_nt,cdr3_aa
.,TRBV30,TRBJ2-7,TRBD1,TGTGCCTGGATGGGACAGGGCGAGTACGAGCAGTACTTC,CAWMGQGEYEQYF
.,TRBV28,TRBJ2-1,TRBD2,TGTGCCAGCAGAATTACCGGGACTAGCGGGACTCATGAGCAGTTCTTC,CASRITGTSGTHEQFF
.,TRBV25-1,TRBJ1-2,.,TGTGCCAGCAGTGATGCGGGAATTGACTATGGCTACACCTTC,CASSDAGIDYGYTF
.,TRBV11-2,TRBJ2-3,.,TGTGCCAGCAGCTTAGGGTCGGGTGATACGCAGTATTTT,CASSLGSGDTQYF
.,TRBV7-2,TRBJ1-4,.,TGTGCCAGCAGCTTACCAGGGGTTGGTGAAAAACTGTTTTTT,CASSLPGVGEKLFF
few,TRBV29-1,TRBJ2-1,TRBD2,TGCAGCGTCCAAAGACTAGCGGGGGACAATGAGCAGTTCTTC,CSVQRLAGDNEQFF
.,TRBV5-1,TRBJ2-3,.,TGCGCCAGCAGTTTATCCGGGGGAGCAAATGCGCAGTATTTT,CASSLSGGANAQYF
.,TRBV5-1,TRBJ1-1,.,TGCGCCAGCAGCTTGGCGGGGCAGCAGAACACTGAAGCTTTCTTT,CASSLAGQQNTEAFF
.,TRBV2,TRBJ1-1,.,TGTGCCAGCAGTGAACCCGGGGCCGCTGAAGCTTTCTTT,CASSEPGAAEAFF
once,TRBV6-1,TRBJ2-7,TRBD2,TGTGCCAGCAGTGACCAAGCGGGAGGCCCCGAGCAGTACTTC,CASSDQAGGPEQYF